What follows are 22 T cell receptor beta chains derived from one specimen sequenced in a study of T cells after yellow fever vaccination. Each CDR3 protein gets one entry after TCRdb re-called the 5' RACE reads with MiXCR. The sample includes fewer than 400,000 distinct CDR3 sequences, about 10% of them seen just once. The sample in question was CD4+ T cells sorted from PBMCs, obtained 45 days after the yellow fever booster vaccination. Every receptor here comes from a man between 18 and 35 years old who received the YFV17D yellow fever vaccine.

This clonotype was picked up many times. The rearrangement links TRBV5-1 to TRBJ2-3, with 9 bases fitting TRBD2. Trimming cost V 4 bases and J 4 bases; bases outside gene matches: 10. There are 16 residues in the CDR3. Germline CDR1 and CDR2: SGHRS and YFSETQ. The CDR3 DNA reads TGCGCCAGCAGCCCCCAGGGAGCGGGGGGACCAGATACGCAGTATTTT. This encodes CASSPQGAGGPDTQYF.

V and J are TRBV2 and TRBJ2-5, with D maybe TRBD2 (5 bases). V gave up 7 bases and J gave up 2 bases, with 8 bases separating them. This CDR3 region has 12 residues. The germline V gene has CDR1 SNHLY and CDR2 FYNNEI. CDR3 in DNA: TGTGCCAGCACGACTAAACAAGAGACCCAGTACTTC. It specifies CASTTKQETQYF.

The chain uses TRBV7-9 and TRBJ1-2; D gene unclear. Germline lookup yields CDR1 SEHNR and CDR2 FQNEAQ (reference sequence). CDR3 size: 16 residues. V was shortened by 7 bases and J by 0 bases, with 18 bases between the two germline ends. The chain's CDR3 is CASKSNLDGANYGYTF. CDR3 nucleotide sequence: TGTGCCAGCAAGTCAAATTTGGACGGCGCTAACTATGGCTACACCTTC.

The V gene is TRBV11-1, the J gene TRBJ2-1; 9 bases map to TRBD1. J was trimmed by 10 bases and V by 6 bases; bases with no gene match: 7. The CDR3 covers 13 residues. CDR1 and CDR2 from the germline V gene are SGHAT and FQDESV (reference sequence). The CDR3 loop reads CASSGGQGREQFF. The CDR3 bases are TGTGCCAGCAGTGGGGGACAGGGTCGGGAGCAGTTCTTC. The full variable domain, completed using reference TRBV11-1 and TRBJ2-1, is EAEVAQSPRYKITEKSQAVAFWCDPISGHATLYWYRQILGQGPELLVQFQDESVVDDSQLPKDRFSAERLKGVDSTLKIQPAELGDSAMYLCASSGGQGREQFFGPGTRLTVL.

This clonotype was seen many times. V gene TRBV5-1 combines with J gene TRBJ2-5; a possible D gene is TRBD1 (5 bases). Looked up from germline, CDR1 is SGHRS and CDR2 is YFSETQ. V lost 4 bases, J lost 1 base, and 11 bases lay in between. The CDR3 has 14 amino acids. This chain's CDR3 is CASSTGAAQETQYF. CDR3 coding DNA: TGCGCCAGCAGCACTGGGGCAGCCCAAGAGACCCAGTACTTC.

There are a few counts of this clonotype. The chain has TRBV10-3 and TRBJ2-5; 7 nucleotides match TRBD2. CDR3 length: 17 amino acids. Germline lookup yields CDR1 ENHRY and CDR2 SYGVKD. V gave up 3 bases and J gave up 8 bases; unmatched junction bases: 18. CDR3 region: CAISDLSGLDGSPTQYF. The CDR3 bases are TGTGCCATCAGTGATCTATCTGGACTAGATGGGTCTCCTACCCAGTACTTC.

The chain carries TRBV24-1 and TRBJ2-3, with TRBD2 identical over 9 bases. The CDR3 length is 16 residues. Germline-derived CDR1 and CDR2 are KGHDR and SFDVKD. The V segment lost 1 base and the J segment 7 bases; nucleotides outside the gene matches: 8. CDR3 in DNA: TGTGCCACCAGTGATTTTCTCGGGACTAGCACCAATACGCAGTATTTT. Protein product: CATSDFLGTSTNTQYF.

This clonotype was counted a few times. J is TRBJ1-5 and V is TRBV7-8; tentatively, D is TRBD1 (6 bases). The CDR3 spans 16 residues. Germline V gives CDR1 SGHVS, CDR2 FQNEAQ. V was trimmed by 3 bases and J by 5 bases, leaving 17 bases between them. CDR3 sequence (DNA): TGTGCCAGCAGCTTGGGGAGGGGGTTAGTGGATCAGCCCCAGCATTTT. It is translated as CASSLGRGLVDQPQHF.

This clonotype was picked up many times. This chain joins TRBV20-1 and TRBJ2-3, with 13 positions matching TRBD2. Looked up from germline, CDR1 is DFQATT and CDR2 is SNEGSKA (reference sequence). Unmatched junction bases numbered 6, after V lost 7 bases and J lost 5 bases. The CDR3 covers 14 residues. CDR3 protein: CSGTSGGGGDTQYF. Written as DNA, the CDR3 is TGCAGTGGGACTAGCGGGGGAGGGGGAGATACGCAGTATTTT.

The chain's CDR3 is CASSLARRARGPTEAFF. The CDR3 bases are TGTGCCAGCAGCTTAGCGAGAAGAGCGAGGGGCCCAACTGAAGCTTTCTTT. This rearrangement joins TRBV7-8 to TRBJ1-1, with D tentatively TRBD1 (5 bases). The germline gives CDR1 SGHVS, CDR2 FQNEAQ. This CDR3 is built from 17 residues. Trimming stripped 0 bases from V and 5 bases from J, with 19 bases between.

The chain is built from TRBV28 and TRBJ2-1; D remains ambiguous. Trimming shortened V by 1 base and J by 5 bases, and 9 bases separated the two germline ends. Per germline, CDR1 MDHEN and CDR2 SYDVKM. The CDR3 runs to 14 residues. DNA of the CDR3: TGTGCCAGCAGTTTATTGGTTAGGAACAATGAGCAGTTCTTC. It specifies CASSLLVRNNEQFF.

This chain uses TRBV7-6 with TRBJ1-5; 7 bases align to TRBD1. The CDR3 runs to 16 residues. CDR1 and CDR2 from the germline V gene are SGHVS and FNYEAQ. Trimming cost V 5 bases and J 9 bases; bases outside gene matches: 16. CDR3 in DNA: TGTGCCAGCAGCCCCTTACAGGGGACCCAATCGGGGCCCCAGCATTTT. Its translation is CASSPLQGTQSGPQHF.

This clonotype has just a few counts. The V and J genes are TRBV20-1 and TRBJ2-5; 7 bases are a match to TRBD1. The CDR3 runs 13 residues. Germline V gives CDR1 DFQATT, CDR2 SNEGSKA (reference sequence). The junction had 8 bases not matched to a gene; V was cut back by 5 bases and J by 5 bases. This chain's CDR3 is CSAPPTGRETQYF. Here the CDR3 DNA reads TGCAGTGCTCCCCCGACAGGGCGGGAGACCCAGTACTTC.

This clonotype was seen at least ten times. J is TRBJ2-1 and V is TRBV7-8, with TRBD1 matching 7 bases. This CDR3 has 15 residues. Germline CDR1 and CDR2: SGHVS and FQNEAQ. With 5 bases clipped from V and 0 bases from J, the junction kept 4 bases outside the gene matches. The DNA for the CDR3 is TGTGCCAGCAGCCTGACAGGGAGCTCCTACAATGAGCAGTTCTTC. Protein product: CASSLTGSSYNEQFF.

The rearrangement links TRBV10-1 to TRBJ2-6; 7 nucleotides agree with TRBD1. The CDR3 sequence is 15 residues long. Looked up from germline, CDR1 is WNHNN and CDR2 is SYGVQD (reference sequence). Germline trimming cut 4 bases from V and 2 bases from J; bases unmatched to any gene: 2. The CDR3 DNA reads TGCGCCAGCAGTGCGGGGACAGCTGGGGCCAACGTCCTGACTTTC. Amino acid sequence: CASSAGTAGANVLTF.

CDR3 protein: CSAAGTLYNEQFF. CDR3 sequence (DNA): TGCAGTGCCGCAGGGACCCTCTACAATGAGCAGTTCTTC. V gene TRBV20-1 combines with J gene TRBJ2-1; D may match TRBD1 or TRBD2 (5 bases each). The V gene's germline CDR1 is DFQATT and CDR2 SNEGSKA (reference sequence). CDR3 size: 13 residues. The germline V and J ends were trimmed by 6 bases and 3 bases, with 12 bases remaining between them.

Many counts were recorded for this clonotype. The chain is built from TRBV7-6 and TRBJ2-2, with D hard to call. The germline gives CDR1 SGHVS, CDR2 FNYEAQ. The V and J ends lost 5 bases and 6 bases respectively, with 10 bases between them. The CDR3 sequence is 13 residues long. CDR3 coding DNA: TGTGCCAGCAGCCCCCGTGGGGCCGGGGAGCTGTTTTTT. Translating gives CASSPRGAGELFF.

This clonotype was counted a few times. DNA of the CDR3: TGTGCCAGCAGTGAGCCCTCCGGTCGGGGGGACAATGAGCAGTTCTTC. This gives the protein CASSEPSGRGDNEQFF. The rearrangement links TRBV25-1 to TRBJ2-1; 7 positions agree with TRBD2. The CDR3 consists of 16 residues. Per the germline V gene, CDR1 is MGHDK and CDR2 is SYGVNS. V trimming: 3 bases; J trimming: 5 bases; junction bases outside the gene matches: 10.

This clonotype appeared a few times. The rearrangement uses TRBV11-3 and TRBJ2-1; D is perhaps TRBD2 (5 bases). Germline CDR1 SGHNT, CDR2 YENEEA. V was clipped by 5 bases and J by 5 bases, with 13 bases between them. CDR3 length: 14 amino acids. The CDR3 protein is CASSRGNRNNEQFF. In DNA, the CDR3 is TGTGCCAGCAGCAGAGGGAATAGGAACAATGAGCAGTTCTTC.

A few counts support this clonotype. The chain uses TRBV5-4 and TRBJ2-1; 8 bases map to TRBD2. This CDR3 is built from 15 residues. The trim removed 0 bases at V and 4 bases at J, leaving 3 bases unmatched. Germline CDR1 and CDR2: SGHNT and YYREEE (reference sequence). The CDR3 is CASSLVRGGYNEQFF. For the CDR3, the DNA is TGTGCCAGCAGCTTGGTTCGGGGGGGGTACAATGAGCAGTTCTTC.

The genes are TRBV9 and TRBJ2-6, with D possibly being TRBD1 (5 bases). The CDR3 has 17 amino acids. Germline CDR1 SGDLS, CDR2 YYNGEE. Trimming shortened V by 0 bases and J by 0 bases, and 10 bases separated the two germline ends. CDR3 sequence (DNA): TGTGCCAGCAGCGTAGACGCAGGACACTCTGGGGCCAACGTCCTGACTTTC. Residues: CASSVDAGHSGANVLTF.

A few counts support this clonotype. The chain combines TRBV6-2 or TRBV6-3 with TRBJ2-6; D not certain. The CDR3 sequence is 13 residues long. V lost 9 bases and J 4 bases, leaving 10 bases between the germline ends. Per the germline V gene, CDR1 is MNHEY and CDR2 is SVGEGT. This chain's CDR3 is CASAGVGANVLTF. The CDR3 region has the DNA TGTGCCAGTGCTGGGGTCGGGGCCAACGTCCTGACTTTC.